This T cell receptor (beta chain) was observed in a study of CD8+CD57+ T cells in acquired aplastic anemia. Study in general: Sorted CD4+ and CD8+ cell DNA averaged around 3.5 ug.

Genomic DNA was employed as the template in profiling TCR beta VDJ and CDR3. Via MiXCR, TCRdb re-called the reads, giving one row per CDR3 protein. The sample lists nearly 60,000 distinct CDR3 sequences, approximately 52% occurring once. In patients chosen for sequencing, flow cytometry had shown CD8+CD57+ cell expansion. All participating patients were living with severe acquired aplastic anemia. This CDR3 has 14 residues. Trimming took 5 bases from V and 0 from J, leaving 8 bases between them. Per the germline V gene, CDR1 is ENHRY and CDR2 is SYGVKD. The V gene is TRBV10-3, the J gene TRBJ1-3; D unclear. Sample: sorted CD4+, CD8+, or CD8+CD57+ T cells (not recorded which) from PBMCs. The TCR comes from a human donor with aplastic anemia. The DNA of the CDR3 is TGTGCCATCAGTCAAGACAACTCTGGAAACACCATATATTTT. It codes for CAISQDNSGNTIYF.